One and the same sample provided the 9 T cell receptor beta chains below, sequenced in a study of cytomegalovirus exposure and HLA in healthy donors. Use of 60 Vbeta and 13 Jbeta primers characterized the PCR. This table comes from immunoSEQ multiplex PCR, and its TCRdb copy is limited to in-frame clones, with some not included. The sample records approximately 89,000 clones, approximately 56% being singletons. Sequences were obtained from PBMCs. The receptors shown here come from a woman between 25 and 40 years old in good health and CMV-seropositive.

The gene calls are TRBV4-1 and TRBJ1-2, with 10 nucleotides matching TRBD1. This CDR3 contains 15 residues. Germline CDR1 is MGHRA and CDR2 is YSYEKL. V was pared by 4 bases and J by 4 bases, with 6 bases of the junction left unmatched. CDR3 in DNA: TGCGCCAGCAGCCGGGGAGGACAGGGGGTCTATGGCTACACCTTC. Its translation is CASSRGGQGVYGYTF.

This clone has only a few counts. The rearrangement uses TRBV19 and TRBJ2-5; TRBD2 matches at 8 bases. J was trimmed by 2 bases and V by 1 base; bases with no gene match: 3. CDR1 and CDR2 from the germline V gene are LNHDA and SQIVND (reference sequence). This CDR3 comprises 15 residues. Written as DNA, the CDR3 is TGTGCCAGTAGTATAGGTAGCGGGGCGCAAGAGACCCAGTACTTC. Its protein product is CASSIGSGAQETQYF.

This clone was recorded a few times. The rearrangement links TRBV2 to TRBJ2-1, with 9 bases identical to TRBD2. The CDR3 spans 16 residues. In germline, CDR1 is SNHLY, CDR2 FYNNEI. Trimming took 7 bases from V and 9 from J; bases not matched to a gene: 16. The CDR3 protein is CASTTPKGGGASEQFF. The CDR3 DNA reads as TGTGCCAGCACCACGCCGAAAGGCGGGGGGGCCAGTGAGCAGTTCTTC.

V usage is TRBV6-5 and J usage is TRBJ1-4; D remains unclear. The CDR3 contains 15 residues. Germline V gives CDR1 MNHEY, CDR2 SVGAGI. Trimming left V 6 bases short and J 3 bases short, with 14 bases between. CDR3 nucleotides: TGTGCCAGCAGACCCTCGGGAACCGCTAATGAAAAACTGTTTTTT. Translated, it gives CASRPSGTANEKLFF.

This rearrangement joins TRBV7-9 to TRBJ2-5; 7 nucleotides match TRBD1. The J call may be mistaken, given a closer DNA end match to TRBJ2-7. The CDR3 is 11 residues long. Germline V CDR1 and CDR2: SEHNR, FQNEAQ (reference sequence). The DNA of the CDR3 is TGTGCCAGCAGCGACAGGGCCGAGCAGTACTTC. This codes for CASSDRAEQYF.

The gene calls are TRBV27 and TRBJ1-1; unclear D gene. The V gene's germline CDR1 is MNHEY and CDR2 SMNVEV (reference sequence). V was clipped by 6 bases and J by 2 bases, with 4 bases between them. The length of the CDR3 is 11 residues. The CDR3 region has the DNA TGTGCCAGCAGCACAAACACTGAAGCTTTCTTT. Encoded protein: CASSTNTEAFF.

There are a few counts of this clone. This chain joins TRBV5-1 and TRBJ2-1; TRBD1 matches 10 bases. CDR3 length: 12 amino acids. V lost 4 bases, J lost 14 bases, and 6 bases stayed unmatched. From germline, CDR1 is SGHRS and CDR2 YFSETQ. The chain's CDR3 is CASSPGQGSKFF. In nucleotides, the CDR3 is TGCGCCAGCAGCCCGGGACAGGGGTCAAAGTTCTTC. Looking up the rest from reference TRBV5-1 and TRBJ2-1 gives the full variable domain: KAGVTQTPRYLIKTRGQQVTLSCSPISGHRSVSWYQQTPGQGLQFLFEYFSETQRNKGNFPGRFSGRQFSNSRSEMNVSTLELGDSALYLCASSPGQGSKFFGPGTRLTVL.

As for this clone: One junction end does not reproduce the germline sequence, and a read error may be involved. The genes are TRBV5-6 and TRBJ1-2; tentative D call: TRBD1 (6 bases). The V gene's germline CDR1 is SGHDT and CDR2 YYEEEE. The CDR3 contains 16 residues. CDR3 nucleotide sequence: TGTGCCGGCAGCTTGGGCTCGATGGGGGCGGTCTATGGCTACACCTTC. Protein product: CAGSLGSMGAVYGYTF.

The chain couples TRBV19 to TRBJ2-7; TRBD1 matches 9 bases. The ends lost 3 bases at V and 7 bases at J; junction bases unmatched: 10. CDR3 size: 15 residues. Per the germline V gene, CDR1 is LNHDA and CDR2 is SQIVND (reference sequence). As DNA, the CDR3 is TGTGCCAGTAGTATGTGGGGACAGGGTTCAGGTGAGCAGTACTTC. Translating gives CASSMWGQGSGEQYF.